This T cell receptor (beta chain) was sequenced for a study of identical twins. Notes on the study in general: Beta out-of-frame twin sharing showed a weaker excess. Donors were not followed over many years; analysis was cross-sectional.

CDR3 length equals 17 residues. Looked up from germline, CDR1 is MDHEN and CDR2 is SYDVKM. With 7 bases clipped from V and 11 bases from J, the junction kept 25 bases outside the gene matches. About this clonotype itself: Its antigen remains unidentified.

TCRdb re-called the 5' RACE reads with MiXCR, one entry per CDR3 protein. The sample yields 1.5 million to 2 million distinct CDR3 sequences, less than 40% seen once. This clonotype was obtained from a newborn girl in good health. The source material was cord blood. This chain uses TRBV28 with TRBJ2-5; 7 nucleotides line up with TRBD2. The DNA for the CDR3 is TGTGCCAGCAACTCCCGCTTCGGGGCGGGAGAGAACAATGAGCAGTACTTC. This sequence encodes CASNSRFGAGENNEQYF.